Below are 3 T cell receptor beta chains sequenced from a single sample in a study of blood T cell repertoires in COVID-19. Clones were sequenced by immunoSEQ multiplex PCR, and TCRdb holds only the in-frame ones, with some missing. The sample shows about 35,000 clones, approximately 78% of them seen only once. Sequenced input: peripheral blood. The receptors stem from a man older than 75 with active or convalescent COVID-19.

The chain links TRBV7-2 to TRBJ2-3; 7 bases are shared with TRBD2. There are 18 residues in the CDR3. Trimming at V came to 1 base and at J to 4 bases, leaving 14 bases not matched to a gene. Germline assignment: CDR1 SGHTA and CDR2 FQGNSA. In nucleotides, the CDR3 is TGTGCCAGCAGCTTAGTGGGGCGCGGGAGAAGTAGGGCAGATACGCAGTATTTT. This gives the protein CASSLVGRGRSRADTQYF.

The chain couples TRBV2 to TRBJ1-4; 8 bases fit TRBD1. CDR3 length: 15 amino acids. Germline V CDR1 and CDR2: SNHLY, FYNNEI. Germline trimming cut 6 bases from V and 5 bases from J; bases unmatched to any gene: 8. CDR3 bases: TGTGCCAGCAGCCCGACAGGGGTCTTGAATGAAAAACTGTTTTTT. This gives the protein CASSPTGVLNEKLFF.

This clone was seen a handful of times. The rearrangement uses TRBV19 and TRBJ1-3, with 10 bases aligning to TRBD1. CDR1 is LNHDA, CDR2 SQIVND, per germline (reference sequence). The CDR3 has 15 amino acids. After removal of 5 bases from V and 7 bases from J, the junction contained 8 bases not matched to a gene. CDR3 nucleotide sequence: TGTGCCAGTAGTCAACCGGGACAGGGGCGGAACACCATATATTTT. Encoded protein: CASSQPGQGRNTIYF.